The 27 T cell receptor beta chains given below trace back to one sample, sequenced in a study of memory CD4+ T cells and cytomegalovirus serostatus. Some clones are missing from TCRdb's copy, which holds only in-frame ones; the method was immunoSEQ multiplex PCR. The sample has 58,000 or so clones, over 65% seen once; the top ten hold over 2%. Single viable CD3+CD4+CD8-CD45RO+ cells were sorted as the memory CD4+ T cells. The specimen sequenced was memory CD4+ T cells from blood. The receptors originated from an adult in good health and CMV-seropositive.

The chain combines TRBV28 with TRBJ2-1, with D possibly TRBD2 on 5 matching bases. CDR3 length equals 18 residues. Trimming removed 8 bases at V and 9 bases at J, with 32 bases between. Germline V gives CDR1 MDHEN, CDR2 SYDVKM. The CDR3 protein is CASYWASRGSERKGEQFF. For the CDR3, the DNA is TGTGCCAGCTATTGGGCAAGCCGGGGATCAGAGAGGAAGGGTGAGCAGTTCTTC.

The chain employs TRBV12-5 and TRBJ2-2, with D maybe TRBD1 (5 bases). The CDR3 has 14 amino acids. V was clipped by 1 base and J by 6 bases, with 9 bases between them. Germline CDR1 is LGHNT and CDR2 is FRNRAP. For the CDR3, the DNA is TGTGCTAGTGGTTTGGGGGGCGAGTCCGGGGAGCTGTTTTTT. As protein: CASGLGGESGELFF.

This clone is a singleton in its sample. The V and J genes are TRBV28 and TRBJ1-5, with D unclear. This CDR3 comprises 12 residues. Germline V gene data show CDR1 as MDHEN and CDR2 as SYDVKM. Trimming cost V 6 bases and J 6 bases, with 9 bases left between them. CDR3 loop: CASRVGVQPQHF. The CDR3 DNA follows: TGTGCCAGCAGGGTTGGGGTTCAGCCCCAGCATTTT.

The chain's CDR3 is CASSQNRPSSGNTIYF. For the CDR3, the DNA is TGTGCCAGCTCACAGAATCGACCCAGCTCTGGAAACACCATATATTTT. The chain employs TRBV18 and TRBJ1-3; D is unresolved. The ends were cut back, 4 bases at V and 0 bases at J, with 13 bases in the middle. Germline CDR1 is KGHSH and CDR2 is LQKENI. The CDR3 contains 16 residues.

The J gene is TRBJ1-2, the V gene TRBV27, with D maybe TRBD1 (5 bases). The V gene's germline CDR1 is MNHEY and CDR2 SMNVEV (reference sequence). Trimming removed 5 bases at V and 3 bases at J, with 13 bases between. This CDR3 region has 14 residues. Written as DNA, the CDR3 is TGTGCCAGCAGTCGGCTATCGACAGACTATGGCTACACCTTC. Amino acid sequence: CASSRLSTDYGYTF.

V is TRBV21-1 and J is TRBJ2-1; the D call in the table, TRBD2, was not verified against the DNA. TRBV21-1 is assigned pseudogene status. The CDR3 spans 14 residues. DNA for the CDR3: TGTGCCAGCAGCAACTGCGGCCTCTACAATGAGCAGTTCTTC. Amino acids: CASSNCGLYNEQFF.

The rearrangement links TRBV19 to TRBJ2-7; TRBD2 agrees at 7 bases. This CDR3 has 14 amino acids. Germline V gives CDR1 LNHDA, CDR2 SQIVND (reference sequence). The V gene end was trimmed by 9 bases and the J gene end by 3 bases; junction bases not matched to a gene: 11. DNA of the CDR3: TGTGCCAGCCGGGCGGGGGAGGGTCACTACGAGCAGTACTTC. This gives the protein CASRAGEGHYEQYF.

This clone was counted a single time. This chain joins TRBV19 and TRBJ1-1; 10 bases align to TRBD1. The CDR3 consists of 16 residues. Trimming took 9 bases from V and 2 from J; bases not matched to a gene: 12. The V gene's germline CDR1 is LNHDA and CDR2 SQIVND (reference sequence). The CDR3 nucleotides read TGTGCCAGCCTACGTCGGCGACAGGGGGCTAACACTGAAGCTTTCTTT. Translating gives CASLRRRQGANTEAFF.

CDR3 region: CASSLSRDREKLFF. The CDR3, as DNA: TGTGCCAGCAGCCTGTCCCGGGACAGGGAAAAACTGTTTTTT. The chain employs TRBV2 and TRBJ1-4; 8 bases agree with TRBD1. The V and J ends lost 6 bases and 8 bases, in that order; junction bases with no gene match: 8. Germline V lookup: CDR1 SNHLY, CDR2 FYNNEI. The CDR3 loop spans 14 amino acids.

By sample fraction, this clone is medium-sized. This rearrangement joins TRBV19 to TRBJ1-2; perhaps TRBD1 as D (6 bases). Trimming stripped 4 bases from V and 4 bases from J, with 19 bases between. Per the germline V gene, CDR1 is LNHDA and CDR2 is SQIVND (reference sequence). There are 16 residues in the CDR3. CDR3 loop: CASSTETGSVGYGYTF. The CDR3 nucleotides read TGTGCCAGTAGTACAGAGACAGGATCAGTCGGCTATGGCTACACCTTC.

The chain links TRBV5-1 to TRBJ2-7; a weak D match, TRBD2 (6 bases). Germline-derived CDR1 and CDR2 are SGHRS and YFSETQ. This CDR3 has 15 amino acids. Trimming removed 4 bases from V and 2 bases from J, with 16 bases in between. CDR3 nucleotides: TGCGCCAGCAGCCCGGCGGCCGGGAGCCCCTACGAGCAGTACTTC. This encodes CASSPAAGSPYEQYF.

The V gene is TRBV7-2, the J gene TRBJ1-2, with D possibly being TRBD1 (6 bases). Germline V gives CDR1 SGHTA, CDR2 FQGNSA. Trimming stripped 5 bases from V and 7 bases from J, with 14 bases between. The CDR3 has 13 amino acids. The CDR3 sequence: CASSPEGGSGYTF. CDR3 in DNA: TGTGCCAGCAGCCCGGAGGGGGGGAGTGGCTACACCTTC.

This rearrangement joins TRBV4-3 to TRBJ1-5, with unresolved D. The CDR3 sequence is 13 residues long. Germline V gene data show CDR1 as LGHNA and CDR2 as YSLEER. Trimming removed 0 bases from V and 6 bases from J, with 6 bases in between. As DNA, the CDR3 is TGCGCCAGCAGCCAAGATGTGAGTCAGCCCCAGCATTTT. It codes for CASSQDVSQPQHF.

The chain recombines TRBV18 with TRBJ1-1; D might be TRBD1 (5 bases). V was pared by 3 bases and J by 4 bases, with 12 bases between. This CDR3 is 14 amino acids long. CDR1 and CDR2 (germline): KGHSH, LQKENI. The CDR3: CASSPQGIGTEAFF. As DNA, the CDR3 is TGTGCCAGCTCACCCCAGGGCATAGGCACTGAAGCTTTCTTT.

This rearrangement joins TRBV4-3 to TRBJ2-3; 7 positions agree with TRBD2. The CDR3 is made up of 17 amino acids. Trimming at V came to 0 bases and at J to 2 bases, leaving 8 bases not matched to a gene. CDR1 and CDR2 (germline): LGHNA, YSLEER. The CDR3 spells CASSQDLRESFTDTQYF. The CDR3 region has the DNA TGCGCCAGCAGCCAAGATCTGCGGGAGTCCTTCACAGATACGCAGTATTTT.

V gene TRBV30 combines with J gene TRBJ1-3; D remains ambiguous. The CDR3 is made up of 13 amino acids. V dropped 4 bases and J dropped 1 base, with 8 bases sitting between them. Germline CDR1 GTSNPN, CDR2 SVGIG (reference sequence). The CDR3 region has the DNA TGTGCCTGGATGGTAAGGTCTGGAAACACCATATATTTT. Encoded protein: CAWMVRSGNTIYF.

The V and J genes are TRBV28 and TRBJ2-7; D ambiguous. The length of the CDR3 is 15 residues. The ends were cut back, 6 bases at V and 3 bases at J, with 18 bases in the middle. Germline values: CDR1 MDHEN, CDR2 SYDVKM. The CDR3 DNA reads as TGTGCCAGCAGCAGAGGAGACCCCGGAAACTACGAGCAGTACTTC. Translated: CASSRGDPGNYEQYF.

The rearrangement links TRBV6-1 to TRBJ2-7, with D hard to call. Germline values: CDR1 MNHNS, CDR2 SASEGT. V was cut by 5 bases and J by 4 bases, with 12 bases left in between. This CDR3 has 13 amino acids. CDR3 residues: CASSLQWPYEQYV. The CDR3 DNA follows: TGTGCCAGCAGTCTCCAATGGCCTTACGAGCAGTACGTC.

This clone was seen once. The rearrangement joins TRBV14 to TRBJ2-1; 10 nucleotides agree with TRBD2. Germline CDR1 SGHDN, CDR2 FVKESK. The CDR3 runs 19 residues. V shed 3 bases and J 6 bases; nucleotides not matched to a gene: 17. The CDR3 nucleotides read TGTGCCAGCAGCCAGTTTAGATTAGGACTAGCGGATACTTCCAATGAGCAGTTCTTC. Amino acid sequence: CASSQFRLGLADTSNEQFF. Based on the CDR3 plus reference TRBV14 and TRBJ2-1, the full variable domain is EAGVTQFPSHSVIEKGQTVTLRCDPISGHDNLYWYRRVMGKEIKFLLHFVKESKQDESGMPNNRFLAERTGGTYSTLKVQPAELEDSGVYFCASSQFRLGLADTSNEQFFGPGTRLTVL.

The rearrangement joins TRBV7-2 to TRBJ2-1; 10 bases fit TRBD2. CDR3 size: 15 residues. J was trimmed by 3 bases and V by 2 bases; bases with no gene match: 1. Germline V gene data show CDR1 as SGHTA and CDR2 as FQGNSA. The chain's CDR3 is CASSLTSGVYNEQFF. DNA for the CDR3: TGTGCCAGCAGCTTAACTAGCGGGGTCTACAATGAGCAGTTCTTC.

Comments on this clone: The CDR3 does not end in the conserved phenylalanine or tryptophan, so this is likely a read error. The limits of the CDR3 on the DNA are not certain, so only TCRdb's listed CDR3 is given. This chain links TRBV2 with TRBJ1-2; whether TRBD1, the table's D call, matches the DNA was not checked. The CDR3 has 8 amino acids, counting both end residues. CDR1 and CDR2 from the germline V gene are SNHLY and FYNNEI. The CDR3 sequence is CARQDLWA.

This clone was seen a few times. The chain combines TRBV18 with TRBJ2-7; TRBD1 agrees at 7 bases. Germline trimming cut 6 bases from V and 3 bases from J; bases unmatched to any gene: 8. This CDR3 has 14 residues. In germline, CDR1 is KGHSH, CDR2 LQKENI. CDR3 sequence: CASSSRQGVYEQYV. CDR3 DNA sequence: TGTGCCAGCTCTTCTAGACAGGGAGTCTACGAGCAGTACGTC.

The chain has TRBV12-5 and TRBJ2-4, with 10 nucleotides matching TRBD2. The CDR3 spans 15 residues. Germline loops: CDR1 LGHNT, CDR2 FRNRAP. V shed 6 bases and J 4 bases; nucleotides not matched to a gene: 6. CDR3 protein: CASGLASGSKNIQYF. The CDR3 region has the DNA TGTGCTAGTGGACTGGCTAGCGGGAGTAAAAACATTCAGTACTTC.

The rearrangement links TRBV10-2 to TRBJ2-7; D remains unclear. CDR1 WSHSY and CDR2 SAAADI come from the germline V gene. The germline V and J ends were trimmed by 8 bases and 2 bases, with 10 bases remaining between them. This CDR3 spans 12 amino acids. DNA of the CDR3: TGCGCCAGCGCTGGAGAGACCTACGAGCAGTACGTC. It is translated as CASAGETYEQYV.

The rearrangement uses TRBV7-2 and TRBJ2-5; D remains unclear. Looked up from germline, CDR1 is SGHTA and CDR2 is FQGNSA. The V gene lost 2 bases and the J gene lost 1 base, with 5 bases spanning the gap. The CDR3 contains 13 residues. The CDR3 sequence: CASSLYGQETQYF. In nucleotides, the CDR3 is TGTGCCAGCAGCTTATACGGCCAAGAGACCCAGTACTTC.

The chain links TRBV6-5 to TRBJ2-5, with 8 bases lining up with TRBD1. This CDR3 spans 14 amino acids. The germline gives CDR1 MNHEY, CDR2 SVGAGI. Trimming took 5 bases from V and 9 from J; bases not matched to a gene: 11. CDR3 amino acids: CASSRTGGQGAQYF. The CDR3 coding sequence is TGTGCCAGCAGTAGAACAGGGGGGCAGGGGGCCCAGTACTTC.

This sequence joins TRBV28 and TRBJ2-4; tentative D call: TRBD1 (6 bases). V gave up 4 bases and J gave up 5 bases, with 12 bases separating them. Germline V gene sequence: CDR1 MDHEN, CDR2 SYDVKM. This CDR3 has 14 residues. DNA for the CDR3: TGTGCCAGCAGTTCAACAGGGTCGGAAAACATTCAGTACTTC. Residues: CASSSTGSENIQYF.